This T cell receptor (beta chain) appears in the sequencing data of a study of blood T cell repertoires in COVID-19. Study details: Material from acute and convalescent COVID-19 was sourced from the United States, Italy and Spain. T cells, B-cell-depleted T cells, or PBMCs supplied cDNA or gDNA.

Per the original methods: Estimation of nucleated cell counts was performed using reference gene primer amplification. The method was immunoSEQ multiplex PCR; TCRdb's version includes in-frame clones alone and lacks a portion of them. V and J calls and clone size come straight from that table; D and trimming were deduced from the DNA. Of over 250,000 clones listed, approximately 87% are singletons. This clone was observed once. The CDR3 has 14 amino acids. Germline-derived CDR1 and CDR2 are MDHEN and SYDVKM. V lost 3 bases and J lost 1, with 8 bases in between. What was sequenced was peripheral blood. The V gene is TRBV28, the J gene TRBJ2-3; D gene uncertain. The TCR sequence derives from a woman between 50 and 59 years old with acute or convalescent COVID-19. The CDR3 nucleotides read TGTGCCAGCAGTTTGGTACAGCGCACAGATACGCAGTATTTT. Its translation: CASSLVQRTDTQYF.